The present T cell receptor beta chain was sequenced within a study of PD-1 blockade in classical Hodgkin lymphoma. The study's findings and limits: The CD4+ diversity rise by C4D1 was clearest in complete responders. Before treatment, complete responders showed about the same diversity as newly diagnosed patients. Healthy donors were reported to have higher baseline TCR diversity than newly diagnosed patients.

This clone showed up just once. Its cognate antigen is unknown. The table came from immunoSEQ multiplex PCR; TCRdb's copy has only in-frame clones and leaves some out. The sample holds 60,000 or so clones, 90% seen once. Brentuximab vedotin exposure varied, and every patient relapsed after autologous stem cell transplantation. Classification of best responses gave complete response, partial response or progressive disease. CDR1 is ENHRY and CDR2 is SYGVKD in the germline V gene. The CDR3 totals 16 residues. V was trimmed by 1 base and J by 7 bases, leaving 19 bases between them. The TCR was taken from a human donor with classical Hodgkin lymphoma. The rearrangement joins TRBV10-3 to TRBJ1-1, with D possibly TRBD1 on 5 matching bases. Sample: peripheral blood mononuclear cells (PBMCs), taken at baseline. The CDR3 DNA reads as TGTGCCATCAGTGAGTGGATTTCGAGGGGAGAGGATGAAGCTTTCTTT. This sequence encodes CAISEWISRGEDEAFF.